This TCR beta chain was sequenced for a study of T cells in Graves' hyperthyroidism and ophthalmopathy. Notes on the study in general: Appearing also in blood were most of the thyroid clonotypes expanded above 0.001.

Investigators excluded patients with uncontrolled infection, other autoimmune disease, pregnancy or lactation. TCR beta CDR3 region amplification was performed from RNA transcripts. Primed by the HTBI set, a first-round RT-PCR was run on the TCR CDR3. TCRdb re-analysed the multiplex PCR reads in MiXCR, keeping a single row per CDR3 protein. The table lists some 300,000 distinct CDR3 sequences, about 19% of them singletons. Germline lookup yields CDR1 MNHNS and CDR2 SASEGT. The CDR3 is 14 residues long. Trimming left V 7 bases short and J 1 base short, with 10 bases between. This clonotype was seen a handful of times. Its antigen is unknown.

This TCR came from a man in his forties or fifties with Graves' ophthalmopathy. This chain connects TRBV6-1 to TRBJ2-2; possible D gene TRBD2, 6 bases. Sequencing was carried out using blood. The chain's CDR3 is CASNRDLNTGELFF. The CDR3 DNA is TGTGCCAGCAACCGGGACTTGAACACCGGGGAGCTGTTTTTT.